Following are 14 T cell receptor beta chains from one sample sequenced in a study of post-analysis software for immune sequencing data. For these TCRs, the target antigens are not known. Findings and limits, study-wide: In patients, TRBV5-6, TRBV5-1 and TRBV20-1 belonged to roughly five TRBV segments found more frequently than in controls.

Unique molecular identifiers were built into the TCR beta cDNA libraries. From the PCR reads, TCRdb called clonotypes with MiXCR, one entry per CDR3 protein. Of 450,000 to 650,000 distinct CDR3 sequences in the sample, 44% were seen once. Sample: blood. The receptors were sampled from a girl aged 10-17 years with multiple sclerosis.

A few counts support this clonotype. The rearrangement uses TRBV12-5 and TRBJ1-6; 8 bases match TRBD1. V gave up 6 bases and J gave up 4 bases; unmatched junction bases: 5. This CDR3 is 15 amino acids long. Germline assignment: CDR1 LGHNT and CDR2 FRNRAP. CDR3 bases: TGTGCTAGTGGCCCAGGGACAGGTTATAATTCACCCCTCCACTTT. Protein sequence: CASGPGTGYNSPLHF.

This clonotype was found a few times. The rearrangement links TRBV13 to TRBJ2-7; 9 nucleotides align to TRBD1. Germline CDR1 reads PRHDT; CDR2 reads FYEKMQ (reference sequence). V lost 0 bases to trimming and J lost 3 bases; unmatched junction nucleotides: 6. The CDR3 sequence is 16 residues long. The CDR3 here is CASSLGLTGGHYEQYF. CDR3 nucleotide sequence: TGTGCCAGCAGCTTAGGCTTAACAGGGGGCCACTACGAGCAGTACTTC.

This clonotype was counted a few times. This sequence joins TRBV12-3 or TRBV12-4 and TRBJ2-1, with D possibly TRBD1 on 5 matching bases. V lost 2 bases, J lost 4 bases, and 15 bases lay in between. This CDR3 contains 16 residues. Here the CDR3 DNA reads TGTGCCAGCAGTTTACCGGAACTGGGGCCTTACAATGAGCAGTTCTTC. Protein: CASSLPELGPYNEQFF.

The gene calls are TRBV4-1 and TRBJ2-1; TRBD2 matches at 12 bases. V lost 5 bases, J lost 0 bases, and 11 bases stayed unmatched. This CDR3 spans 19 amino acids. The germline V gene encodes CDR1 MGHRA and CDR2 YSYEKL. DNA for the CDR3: TGCGCCAGCAGCACCCGACTAGCGGGAGTACTAACCTCCTACAATGAGCAGTTCTTC. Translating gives CASSTRLAGVLTSYNEQFF.

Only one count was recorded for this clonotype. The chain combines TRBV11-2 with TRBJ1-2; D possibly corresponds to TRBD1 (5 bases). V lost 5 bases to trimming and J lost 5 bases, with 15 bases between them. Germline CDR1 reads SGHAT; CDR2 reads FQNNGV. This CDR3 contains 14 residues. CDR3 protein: CASSDPGTNYGYTF. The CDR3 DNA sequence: TGTGCCAGCAGCGATCCAGGGACGAATTATGGCTACACCTTC.

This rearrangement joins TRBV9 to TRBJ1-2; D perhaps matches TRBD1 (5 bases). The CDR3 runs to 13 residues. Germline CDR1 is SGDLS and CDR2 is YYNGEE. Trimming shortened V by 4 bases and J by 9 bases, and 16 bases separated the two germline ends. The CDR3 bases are TGTGCCAGCAGCAGCTGGGGAGGGGATCGCTACACCTTC. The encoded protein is CASSSWGGDRYTF. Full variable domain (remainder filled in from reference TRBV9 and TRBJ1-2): DSGVTQTPKHLITATGQRVTLRCSPRSGDLSVYWYQQSLDQGLQFLIQYYNGEERAKGNILERFSAQQFPDLHSELNLSSLELGDSALYFCASSSWGGDRYTFGSGTRLTVV.

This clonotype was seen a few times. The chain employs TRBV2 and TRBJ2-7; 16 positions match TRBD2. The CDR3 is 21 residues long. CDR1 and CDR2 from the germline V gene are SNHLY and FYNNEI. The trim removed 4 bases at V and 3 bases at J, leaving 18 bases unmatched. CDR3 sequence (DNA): TGTGCCAGCAGTGCCGCGCCGGGACTAGCGGGAGGGTCACCGAGAGACTACGAGCAGTACTTC. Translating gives CASSAAPGLAGGSPRDYEQYF.

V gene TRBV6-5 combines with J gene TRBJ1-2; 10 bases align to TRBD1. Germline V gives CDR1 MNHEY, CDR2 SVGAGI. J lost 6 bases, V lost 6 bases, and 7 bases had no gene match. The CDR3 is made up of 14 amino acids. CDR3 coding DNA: TGTGCCAGCAGCGCGGACAGGGGGTGGCATGGCTACACCTTC. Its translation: CASSADRGWHGYTF.

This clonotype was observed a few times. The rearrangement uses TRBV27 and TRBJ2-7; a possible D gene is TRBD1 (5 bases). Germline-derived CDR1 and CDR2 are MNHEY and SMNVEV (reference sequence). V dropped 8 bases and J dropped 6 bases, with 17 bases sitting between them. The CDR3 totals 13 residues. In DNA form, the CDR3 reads TGTGCCAGCTCCCCCCTCCTCCAGGGCGAGCAGTACTTC. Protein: CASSPLLQGEQYF.

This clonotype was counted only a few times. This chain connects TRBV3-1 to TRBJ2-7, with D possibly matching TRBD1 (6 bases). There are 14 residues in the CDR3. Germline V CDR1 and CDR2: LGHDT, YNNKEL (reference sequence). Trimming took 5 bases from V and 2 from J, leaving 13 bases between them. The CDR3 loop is CASSSDRKTYEQYF. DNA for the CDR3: TGTGCCAGCAGCTCTGACAGGAAAACCTACGAGCAGTACTTC.

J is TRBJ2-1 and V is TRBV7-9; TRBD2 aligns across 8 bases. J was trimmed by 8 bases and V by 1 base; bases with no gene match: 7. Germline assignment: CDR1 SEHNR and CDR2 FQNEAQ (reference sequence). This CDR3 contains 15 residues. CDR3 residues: CASSLGGAGGYEQFF. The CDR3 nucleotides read TGTGCCAGCAGCTTAGGTGGCGCGGGAGGCTATGAGCAGTTCTTC.

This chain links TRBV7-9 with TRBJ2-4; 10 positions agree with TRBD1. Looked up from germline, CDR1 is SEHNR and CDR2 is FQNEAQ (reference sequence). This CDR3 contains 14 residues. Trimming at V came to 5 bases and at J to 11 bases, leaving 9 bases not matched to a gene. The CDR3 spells CASSPRDRGFVQYF. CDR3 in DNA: TGTGCCAGCAGCCCCCGGGACAGGGGATTCGTTCAGTACTTC.

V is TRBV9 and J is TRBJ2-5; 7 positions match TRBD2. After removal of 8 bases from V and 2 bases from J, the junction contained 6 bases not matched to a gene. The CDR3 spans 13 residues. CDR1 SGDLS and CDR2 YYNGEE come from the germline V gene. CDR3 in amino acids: CASGGVTQETQYF. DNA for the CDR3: TGTGCCAGTGGGGGGGTAACTCAAGAGACCCAGTACTTC.

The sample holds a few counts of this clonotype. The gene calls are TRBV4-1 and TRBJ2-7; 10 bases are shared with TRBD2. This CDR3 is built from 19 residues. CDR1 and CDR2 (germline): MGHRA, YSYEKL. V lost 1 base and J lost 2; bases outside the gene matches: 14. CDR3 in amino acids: CASSQVVNSGGPPAYEQYF. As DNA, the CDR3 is TGCGCCAGCAGCCAAGTTGTTAATAGCGGGGGGCCGCCAGCCTACGAGCAGTACTTC.